The 27 T cell receptor beta chains given below trace back to one sample, sequenced in a study of shared clonotypes between healthy human individuals. Using immunoSEQ multiplex PCR, the repertoire was profiled, and TCRdb retains in-frame clones only, with some absent. The sample lists more than 400,000 clones, almost 80% occurring once. The sequencing sample was made of PBMCs. These receptors were collected from a woman aged 40 to 49 in good health. Some clones in this sample may be carry-over from other donors' samples.

The chain has TRBV11-3 and TRBJ2-3; D is unclear. V lost 0 bases and J 1 base, leaving 8 bases between the germline ends. This CDR3 is 15 amino acids long. CDR1 is SGHNT, CDR2 YENEEA, per germline. The CDR3, as DNA: TGTGCCAGCAGCTTAGACCACGGTGGCACAGATACGCAGTATTTT. Amino acid sequence: CASSLDHGGTDTQYF.

The chain couples TRBV6-6 to TRBJ2-7; 10 bases align to TRBD2. This CDR3 comprises 14 residues. Germline CDR1 reads MNHNY; CDR2 reads SVGAGI (reference sequence). V lost 6 bases to trimming and J lost 4 bases; unmatched junction nucleotides: 6. CDR3 amino acids: CASRATSGIYEQYF. The CDR3 bases are TGTGCCAGCAGGGCAACTAGCGGGATATACGAGCAGTACTTC.

Notes on this clone: This CDR3 is also generated by other DNA sequences in the sample. The V gene is TRBV5-4, the J gene TRBJ2-7; 11 bases match TRBD2. Germline CDR1 and CDR2: SGHNT and YYREEE (reference sequence). Losses at the gene ends were 4 bases for V and 3 bases for J; bases not matched to a gene: 6. This CDR3 is 15 amino acids long. CDR3 amino acids: CASSPGTSGNYEQYF. CDR3 sequence (DNA): TGTGCCAGCAGCCCCGGGACTAGCGGAAACTACGAGCAGTACTTC.

The chain joins TRBV19 to TRBJ1-4, with TRBD1 identical over 7 bases. CDR3 length equals 15 residues. V shed 2 bases, J shed 5 bases, and the junction held 5 bases outside the gene matches. The germline V gene has CDR1 LNHDA and CDR2 SQIVND (reference sequence). The DNA for the CDR3 is TGTGCCAGTAGTATACAACAGGGGCTAAATGAAAAACTGTTTTTT. Translating gives CASSIQQGLNEKLFF.

This clone was seen a handful of times. The rearrangement links TRBV6-6 to TRBJ2-7; 8 nucleotides align to TRBD1. Germline V gives CDR1 MNHNY, CDR2 SVGAGI (reference sequence). The CDR3 spans 13 residues. The V gene end was trimmed by 5 bases and the J gene end by 2 bases; junction bases not matched to a gene: 2. CDR3 sequence reads: CASSVQGAYEQYF. In nucleotides, the CDR3 is TGTGCCAGCAGTGTACAGGGGGCCTACGAGCAGTACTTC.

The rearrangement joins TRBV7-8 to TRBJ2-1, with 10 bases aligning to TRBD2. This CDR3 region has 15 residues. Germline V gene lookup returns CDR1 SGHVS and CDR2 FQNEAQ. Trimming removed 5 bases from V and 9 bases from J; junction bases left unmatched: 10. CDR3 loop: CASSTPSGRAFEQFF. CDR3 nucleotide sequence: TGTGCCAGCAGCACTCCTAGCGGGAGAGCCTTTGAGCAGTTCTTC.

This rearrangement joins TRBV9 to TRBJ2-1; tentatively, D is TRBD2 (6 bases). Germline V CDR1 and CDR2: SGDLS, YYNGEE. Trimming pared 3 bases from V and 7 bases from J, leaving 17 bases between. The CDR3 runs to 15 residues. CDR3 region: CASSERSRGGNEQFF. Written as DNA, the CDR3 is TGTGCCAGCAGCGAACGTAGCCGAGGAGGGAATGAGCAGTTCTTC.

The J gene is TRBJ1-5, the V gene TRBV5-1, with 9 nucleotides matching TRBD1. The CDR3 has 15 amino acids. Germline V lookup: CDR1 SGHRS, CDR2 YFSETQ. Trimming took 3 bases from V and 1 from J; bases not matched to a gene: 2. The CDR3 protein is CASSSGQGSNQPQHF. CDR3 nucleotide sequence: TGCGCCAGCAGCTCGGGACAGGGAAGCAATCAGCCCCAGCATTTT.

The genes are TRBV11-2 and TRBJ2-1; tentatively, D is TRBD2 (6 bases). The ends were cut back, 6 bases at V and 4 bases at J, with 19 bases in the middle. Per germline, CDR1 SGHAT and CDR2 FQNNGV. The CDR3 covers 16 residues. The DNA for the CDR3 is TGTGCCAGCAGTATCCTTACGGGAGCGACATACAATGAGCAGTTCTTC. Encoded protein: CASSILTGATYNEQFF.

This clone was detected once. Here the CDR3 DNA reads TGTGCCAGCAGCTTGGAGGTTGGCGAGACGGGTGAAGCTTTCTTT. This encodes CASSLEVGETGEAFF. The rearrangement links TRBV5-6 to TRBJ1-1; D unclear. The CDR3 is 15 amino acids. V shed 0 bases and J shed 7 bases, with 16 bases lying between them. Germline V CDR1 and CDR2: SGHDT, YYEEEE.

A remark on this clone: With a much larger clone just one base away, this may be a read error. In DNA, the CDR3 is TGTGCCAGCAGCTTACGCACATGGGACTCCCACACCTTC. Its protein product is CASSLRTWDSHTF. V usage is TRBV7-8 and J usage is TRBJ1-2; possible D gene TRBD1, 5 bases. This CDR3 region has 13 residues. Germline CDR1 reads SGHVS; CDR2 reads FQNEAQ. V lost 2 bases, J lost 12 bases, and 16 bases lay in between.

CDR3 residues: CASSYSIVAGGGEQYF. CDR3 DNA sequence: TGTGCCAGCAGTTACTCGATAGTAGCGGGAGGGGGAGAGCAGTACTTC. The rearrangement uses TRBV6-5 and TRBJ2-7; 11 bases agree with TRBD2. The CDR3 is 16 residues long. The V segment lost 0 bases and the J segment 7 bases; nucleotides outside the gene matches: 8. Per the germline V gene, CDR1 is MNHEY and CDR2 is SVGAGI.

The chain uses TRBV9 and TRBJ2-2; the match to TRBD2 covers 8 bases. The germline V gene has CDR1 SGDLS and CDR2 YYNGEE. V gave up 0 bases and J gave up 8 bases; unmatched junction bases: 15. This CDR3 spans 18 amino acids. The CDR3 DNA is TGTGCCAGCAGCGTAGGACTAAGCGGGAGCATCATCGGAGGGGAGCTGTTTTTT. This gives the protein CASSVGLSGSIIGGELFF.

The chain is built from TRBV19 and TRBJ2-1; D is unresolved. The V gene lost 3 bases and the J gene lost 9 bases, with 12 bases spanning the gap. The CDR3 sequence is 13 residues long. Germline loops: CDR1 LNHDA, CDR2 SQIVND (reference sequence). The CDR3 region has the DNA TGTGCCAGTAGTATTCCAGTAATACGTGAGCAGTTCTTC. It yields the protein CASSIPVIREQFF.

The chain employs TRBV2 and TRBJ2-1, with a tentative D call TRBD2 (6 bases). Germline loops: CDR1 SNHLY, CDR2 FYNNEI. Trimming pared 2 bases from V and 0 bases from J, leaving 8 bases between. The CDR3 covers 15 residues. CDR3 in DNA: TGTGCCAGCAGTGAACGGGAGAACTCCTACAATGAGCAGTTCTTC. Its protein product is CASSERENSYNEQFF.

The V gene is TRBV18, the J gene TRBJ2-1, with TRBD1 matching over 8 bases. This CDR3 spans 16 amino acids. J was trimmed by 9 bases and V by 3 bases; bases with no gene match: 13. The V gene's germline CDR1 is KGHSH and CDR2 LQKENI. The CDR3 spells CASSPISRDRFCEQFF. CDR3 sequence (DNA): TGTGCCAGCTCACCGATCTCCCGGGACAGGTTCTGTGAGCAGTTCTTC.

The rearrangement uses TRBV5-1 and TRBJ1-4, with D possibly matching TRBD1 (6 bases). Trimming shortened V by 4 bases and J by 2 bases, and 15 bases separated the two germline ends. CDR1 and CDR2 from the germline V gene are SGHRS and YFSETQ. The CDR3 sequence is 16 residues long. CDR3 amino acids: CASSRGTSRTNEKLFF. The CDR3 DNA is TGCGCCAGCAGCAGGGGGACCTCTCGGACTAATGAAAAACTGTTTTTT.

CDR3 sequence: CASSADENQPQHF. The CDR3 DNA sequence: TGTGCCAGCAGCGCGGACGAAAATCAGCCCCAGCATTTT. The gene calls are TRBV7-9 and TRBJ1-5; D gene unclear. The CDR3 contains 13 residues. Germline V gene sequence: CDR1 SEHNR, CDR2 FQNEAQ (reference sequence). The V end lost 5 bases, the J end lost 4 bases, and 9 bases lay between the germline ends.

To note about this clone: Possible read error: a much larger clone is one base away. The chain combines TRBV11-3 with TRBJ2-3; no clear D. Germline V lookup: CDR1 SGHNT, CDR2 YENEEA. The ends were cut back, 3 bases at V and 0 bases at J, with 1 base in the middle. The CDR3 has 12 residues. The CDR3, as DNA: TGTGCCAGCAGCTTTAGCACAGATACGCAGTATTTT. This gives the protein CASSFSTDTQYF. Full variable domain (outside the CDR3, taken from reference TRBV11-3 and TRBJ2-3): EAGVVQSPRYKIIEKKQPVAFWCNPISGHNTLYWYLQNLGQGPELLIRYENEEAVDDSQLPKDRFSAERLKGVDSTLKIQPAELGDSAVYLCASSFSTDTQYFGPGTRLTVL.

This sequence joins TRBV6-5 and TRBJ2-5; the match to TRBD2 covers 12 bases. Trimming cost V 2 bases and J 4 bases; bases outside gene matches: 5. Germline V gene lookup returns CDR1 MNHEY and CDR2 SVGAGI. The CDR3 is 16 residues long. This CDR3 is CASSYRGLAGSETQYF. CDR3 coding DNA: TGTGCCAGCAGTTACCGAGGACTAGCGGGATCAGAGACCCAGTACTTC.

There are a few counts of this clone. This chain connects TRBV7-9 to TRBJ1-1; D is ambiguous. Trimming cost V 2 bases and J 3 bases, with 10 bases left between them. The CDR3 totals 14 residues. The germline V gene has CDR1 SEHNR and CDR2 FQNEAQ (reference sequence). CDR3 nucleotides: TGTGCCAGCAGCTTAAGAACAGTAGACACTGAAGCTTTCTTT. It codes for CASSLRTVDTEAFF.

This clone has a single count. V gene TRBV7-5 combines with J gene TRBJ2-7. TRBV7-5 is a known pseudogene. CDR3 size: 13 residues. CDR3 in amino acids: CASSPGRYYEQYF. For the CDR3, the DNA is TGTGCCAGCAGCCCGGGACGGTACTACGAGCAGTACTTC.

The chain's CDR3 is CASSSGQARTQYF. The CDR3 nucleotides read TGTGCCAGCAGTTCAGGACAGGCGAGGACCCAGTACTTC. This rearrangement joins TRBV27 to TRBJ2-5, with 7 bases fitting TRBD1. The germline V gene encodes CDR1 MNHEY and CDR2 SMNVEV (reference sequence). This CDR3 has 13 residues. Trimming at V came to 4 bases and at J to 7 bases, leaving 6 bases not matched to a gene.

As for this clone: Other DNA sequences of this sample code for an identical CDR3. The V call is TRBV5-1, the J call TRBJ2-5; D remains unclear. The CDR3 is 13 residues long. Germline-derived CDR1 and CDR2 are SGHRS and YFSETQ. V lost 0 bases to trimming and J lost 1 base, with 4 bases between them. CDR3 protein: CASSLVLQETQYF. The CDR3 DNA is TGCGCCAGCAGCTTGGTCCTCCAAGAGACCCAGTACTTC.

The rearrangement joins TRBV7-6 to TRBJ2-5; possibly TRBD2 for D (6 bases). There are 15 residues in the CDR3. V dropped 1 base and J dropped 9 bases, with 18 bases sitting between them. The germline CDR1 and CDR2 sequences are SGHVS and FNYEAQ. The DNA of the CDR3 is TGTGCCAGCAGCTTAGACGAGGTCCGGGAGAGGTCCCAGTACTTC. This sequence encodes CASSLDEVRERSQYF.

V usage is TRBV19 and J usage is TRBJ1-5; 8 positions match TRBD1. The CDR3 sequence is 15 residues long. CDR1 and CDR2 (germline): LNHDA, SQIVND (reference sequence). J lost 6 bases, V lost 1 base, and 5 bases had no gene match. CDR3 protein: CASSIGQGAVQPQHF. DNA of the CDR3: TGTGCCAGTAGTATAGGGCAGGGGGCGGTTCAGCCCCAGCATTTT.

This chain connects TRBV6-5 to TRBJ1-1; D remains ambiguous. V shed 0 bases and J shed 0 bases, with 2 bases lying between them. The germline V gene encodes CDR1 MNHEY and CDR2 SVGAGI. The CDR3 loop spans 13 amino acids. The CDR3 region has the DNA TGTGCCAGCAGTTACTCAGTGAACACTGAAGCTTTCTTT. Translating it yields CASSYSVNTEAFF.